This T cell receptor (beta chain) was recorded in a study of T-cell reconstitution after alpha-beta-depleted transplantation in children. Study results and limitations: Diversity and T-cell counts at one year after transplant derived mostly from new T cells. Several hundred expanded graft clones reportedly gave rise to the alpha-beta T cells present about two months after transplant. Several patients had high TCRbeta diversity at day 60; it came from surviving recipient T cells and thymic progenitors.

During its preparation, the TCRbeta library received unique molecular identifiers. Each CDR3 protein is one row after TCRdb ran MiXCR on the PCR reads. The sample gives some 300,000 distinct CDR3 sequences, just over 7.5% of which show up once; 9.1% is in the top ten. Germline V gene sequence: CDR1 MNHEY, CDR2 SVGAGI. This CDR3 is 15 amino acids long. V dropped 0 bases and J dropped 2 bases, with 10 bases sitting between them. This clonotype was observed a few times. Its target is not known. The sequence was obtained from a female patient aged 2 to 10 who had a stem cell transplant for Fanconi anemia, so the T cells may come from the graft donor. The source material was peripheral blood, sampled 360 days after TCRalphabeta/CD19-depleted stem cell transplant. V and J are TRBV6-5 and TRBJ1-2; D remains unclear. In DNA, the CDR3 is TGTGCCAGCAGTTACTCTGGCGGGTCCAACTATGGCTACACCTTC. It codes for CASSYSGGSNYGYTF.